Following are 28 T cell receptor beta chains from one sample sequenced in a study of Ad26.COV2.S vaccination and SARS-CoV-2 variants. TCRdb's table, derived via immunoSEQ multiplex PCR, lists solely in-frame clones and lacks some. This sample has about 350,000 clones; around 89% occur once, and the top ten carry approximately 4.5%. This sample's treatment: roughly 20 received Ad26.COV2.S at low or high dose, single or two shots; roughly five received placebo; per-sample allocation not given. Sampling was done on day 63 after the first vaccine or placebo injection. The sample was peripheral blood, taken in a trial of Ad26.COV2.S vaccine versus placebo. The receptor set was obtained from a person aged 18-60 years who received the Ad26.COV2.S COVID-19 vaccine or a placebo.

Here the CDR3 DNA reads TGTGCCAGCAGCCTGTCCGGGACCCCCAGTTACGAGCAGTACTTC. Protein sequence: CASSLSGTPSYEQYF. The chain employs TRBV7-6 and TRBJ2-7; D may correspond to TRBD1 or TRBD2 (5 bases each). The CDR3 loop spans 15 amino acids. Trimming removed 5 bases at V and 4 bases at J, with 18 bases between. Per germline, CDR1 SGHVS and CDR2 FNYEAQ.

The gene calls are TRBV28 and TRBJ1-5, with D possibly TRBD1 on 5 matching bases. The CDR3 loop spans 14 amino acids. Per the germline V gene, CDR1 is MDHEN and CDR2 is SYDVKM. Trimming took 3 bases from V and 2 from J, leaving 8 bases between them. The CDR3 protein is CASSFQGRNQPQHF. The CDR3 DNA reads TGTGCCAGCAGTTTTCAGGGACGCAATCAGCCCCAGCATTTT.

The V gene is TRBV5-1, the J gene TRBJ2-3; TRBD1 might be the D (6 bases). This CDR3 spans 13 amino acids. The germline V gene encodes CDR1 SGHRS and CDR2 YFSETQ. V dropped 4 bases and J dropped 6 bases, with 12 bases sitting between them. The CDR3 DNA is TGCGCCAGCAGCCCTACTAGGGGGGATACGCAGTATTTT. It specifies CASSPTRGDTQYF.

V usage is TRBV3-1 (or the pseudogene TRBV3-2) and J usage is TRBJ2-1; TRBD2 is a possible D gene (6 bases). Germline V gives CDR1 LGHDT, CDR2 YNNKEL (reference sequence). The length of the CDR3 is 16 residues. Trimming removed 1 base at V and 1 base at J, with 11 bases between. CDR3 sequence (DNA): TGTGCCAGCAGCCAAGGGGGAGGTAGATCCTACAATGAGCAGTTCTTC. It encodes CASSQGGGRSYNEQFF.

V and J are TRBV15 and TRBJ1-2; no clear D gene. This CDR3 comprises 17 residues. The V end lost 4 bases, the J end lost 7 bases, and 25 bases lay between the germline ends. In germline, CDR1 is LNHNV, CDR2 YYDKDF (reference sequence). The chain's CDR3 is CATSISQRVNSRGGYTF. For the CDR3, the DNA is TGTGCCACCAGCATCAGCCAGAGAGTAAACAGCAGAGGTGGCTACACCTTC.

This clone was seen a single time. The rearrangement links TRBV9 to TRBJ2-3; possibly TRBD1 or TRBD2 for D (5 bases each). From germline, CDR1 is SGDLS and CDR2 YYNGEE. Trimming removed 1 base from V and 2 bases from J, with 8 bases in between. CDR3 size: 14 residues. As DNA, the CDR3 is TGTGCCAGCAGCGTATGGGGGAACACAGATACGCAGTATTTT. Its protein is CASSVWGNTDTQYF.

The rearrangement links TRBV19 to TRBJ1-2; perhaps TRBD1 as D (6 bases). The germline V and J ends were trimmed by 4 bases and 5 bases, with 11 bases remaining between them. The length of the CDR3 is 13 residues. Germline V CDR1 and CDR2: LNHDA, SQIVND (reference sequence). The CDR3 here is CASSNRVGYGYTF. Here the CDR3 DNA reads TGTGCCAGTAGTAACAGGGTCGGGTATGGCTACACCTTC.

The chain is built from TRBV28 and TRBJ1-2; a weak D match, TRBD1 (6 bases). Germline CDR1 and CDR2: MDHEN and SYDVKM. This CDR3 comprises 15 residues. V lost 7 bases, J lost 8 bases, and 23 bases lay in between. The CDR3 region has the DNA TGTGCCAGCAATTATCTAGGGGATGGGGGGCGCGGCTACACCTTC. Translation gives CASNYLGDGGRGYTF.

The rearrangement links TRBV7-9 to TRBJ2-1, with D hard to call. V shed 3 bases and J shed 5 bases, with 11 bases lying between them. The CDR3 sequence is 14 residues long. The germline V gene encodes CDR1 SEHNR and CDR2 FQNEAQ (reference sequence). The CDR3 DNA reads TGTGCCAGCAGCTTCCCAGACTGGCACAATGAGCAGTTCTTC. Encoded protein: CASSFPDWHNEQFF. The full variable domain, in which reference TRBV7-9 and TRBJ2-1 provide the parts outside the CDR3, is DTGVSQNPRHKITKRGQNVTFRCDPISEHNRLYWYRQTLGQGPEFLTYFQNEAQLEKSRLLSDRFSAERPKGSFSTLEIQRTEQGDSAMYLCASSFPDWHNEQFFGPGTRLTVL.

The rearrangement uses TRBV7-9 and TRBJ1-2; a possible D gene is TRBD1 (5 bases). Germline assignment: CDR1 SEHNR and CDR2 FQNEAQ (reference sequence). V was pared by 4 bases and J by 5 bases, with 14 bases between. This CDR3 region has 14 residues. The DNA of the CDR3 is TGTGCCAGCAGCTCTCCGGGGGGGAGGTATGGCTACACCTTC. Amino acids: CASSSPGGRYGYTF.

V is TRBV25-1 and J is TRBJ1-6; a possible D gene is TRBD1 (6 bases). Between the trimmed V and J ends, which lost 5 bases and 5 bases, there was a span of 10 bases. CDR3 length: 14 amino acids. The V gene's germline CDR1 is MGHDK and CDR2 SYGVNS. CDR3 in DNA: TGTGCCAGCAGTACAGGGTTTAATAATTCACCCCTCCACTTT. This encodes CASSTGFNNSPLHF.

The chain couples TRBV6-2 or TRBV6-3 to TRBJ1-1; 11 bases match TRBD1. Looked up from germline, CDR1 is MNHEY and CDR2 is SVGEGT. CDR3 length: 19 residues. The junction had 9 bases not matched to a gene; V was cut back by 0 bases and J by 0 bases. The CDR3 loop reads CASSYSIKGQGAVNTEAFF. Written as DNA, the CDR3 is TGTGCCAGCAGTTACTCGATAAAAGGACAGGGGGCTGTGAACACTGAAGCTTTCTTT.

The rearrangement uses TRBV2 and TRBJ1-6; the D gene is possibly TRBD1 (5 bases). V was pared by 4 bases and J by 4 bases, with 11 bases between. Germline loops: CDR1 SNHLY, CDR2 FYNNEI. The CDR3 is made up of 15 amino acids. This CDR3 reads CASSGQGNYNSPLHF. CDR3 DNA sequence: TGTGCCAGCAGTGGGCAGGGAAATTATAATTCACCCCTCCACTTT.

The CDR3 DNA follows: TGTGCCAGCAGCGGCCAGCGGGGGAGCACAGATACGCAGTATTTT. Its translation: CASSGQRGSTDTQYF. This chain uses TRBV5-4 with TRBJ2-3, with 8 bases that match TRBD2. The CDR3 totals 15 residues. J was trimmed by 0 bases and V by 4 bases; bases with no gene match: 4. Per the germline V gene, CDR1 is SGHNT and CDR2 is YYREEE (reference sequence). Variable domain in full (rest from reference TRBV5-4 and TRBJ2-3): ETGVTQSPTHLIKTRGQQVTLRCSSQSGHNTVSWYQQALGQGPQFIFQYYREEENGRGNFPPRFSGLQFPNYSSELNVNALELDDSALYLCASSGQRGSTDTQYFGPGTRLTVL.

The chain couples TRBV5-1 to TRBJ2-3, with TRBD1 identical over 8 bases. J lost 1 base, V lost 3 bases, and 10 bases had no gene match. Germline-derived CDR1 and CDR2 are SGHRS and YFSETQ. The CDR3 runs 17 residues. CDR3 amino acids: CASSSATGAEGTDTQYF. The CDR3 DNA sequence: TGCGCCAGCAGCTCGGCGACAGGGGCGGAAGGCACAGATACGCAGTATTTT.

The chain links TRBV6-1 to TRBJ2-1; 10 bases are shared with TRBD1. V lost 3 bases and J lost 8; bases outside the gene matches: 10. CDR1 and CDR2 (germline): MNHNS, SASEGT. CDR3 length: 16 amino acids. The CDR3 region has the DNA TGTGCCAGCAGTGAGGGGACAGGGGAGGGATGGGATGAGCAGTTCTTC. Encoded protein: CASSEGTGEGWDEQFF.

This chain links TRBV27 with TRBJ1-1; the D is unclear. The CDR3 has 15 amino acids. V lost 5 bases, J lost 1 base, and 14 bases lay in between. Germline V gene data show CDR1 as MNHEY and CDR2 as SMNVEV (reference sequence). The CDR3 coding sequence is TGTGCCAGCAGTCCCCCGGCCGGAGGGAACACTGAAGCTTTCTTT. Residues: CASSPPAGGNTEAFF.

The CDR3 spells CSASPGGSYNSPLHF. The CDR3 DNA follows: TGCAGTGCTAGTCCGGGGGGCTCCTATAATTCACCCCTCCACTTT. The chain links TRBV20-1 to TRBJ1-6; weak D call: TRBD1 (5 bases). The germline CDR1 and CDR2 sequences are DFQATT and SNEGSKA (reference sequence). V lost 3 bases, J lost 0 bases, and 9 bases lay in between. The CDR3 loop spans 15 amino acids.

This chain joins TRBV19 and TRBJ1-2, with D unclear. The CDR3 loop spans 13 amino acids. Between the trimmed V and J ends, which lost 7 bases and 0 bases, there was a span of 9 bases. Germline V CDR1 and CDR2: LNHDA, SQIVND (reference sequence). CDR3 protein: CASTKTTNYGYTF. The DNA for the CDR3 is TGTGCCAGTACTAAAACTACTAACTATGGCTACACCTTC.

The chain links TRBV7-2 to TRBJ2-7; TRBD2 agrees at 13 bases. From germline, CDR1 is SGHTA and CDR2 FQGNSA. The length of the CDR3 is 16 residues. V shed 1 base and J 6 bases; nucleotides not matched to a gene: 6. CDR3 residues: CASSLEGTSGVREQYF. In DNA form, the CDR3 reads TGTGCCAGCAGCTTAGAGGGGACTAGCGGGGTTCGCGAGCAGTACTTC.

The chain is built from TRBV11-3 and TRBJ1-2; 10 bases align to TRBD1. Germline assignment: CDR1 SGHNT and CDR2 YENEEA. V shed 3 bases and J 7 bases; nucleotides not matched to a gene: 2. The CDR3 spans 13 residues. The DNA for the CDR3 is TGTGCCAGCAGCTTCCGGGACAGGGGTGGCTACACCTTC. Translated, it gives CASSFRDRGGYTF.

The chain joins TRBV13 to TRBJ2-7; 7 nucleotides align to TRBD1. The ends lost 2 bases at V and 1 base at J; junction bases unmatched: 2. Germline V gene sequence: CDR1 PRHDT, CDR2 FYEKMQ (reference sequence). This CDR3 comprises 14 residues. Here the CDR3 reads CASSLRDSSYEQYF. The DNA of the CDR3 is TGTGCCAGCAGCTTAAGGGACAGTTCCTACGAGCAGTACTTC.

The CDR3: CAWRDYSREQYF. CDR3 DNA: TGTGCCTGGCGGGACTACTCTCGCGAGCAGTACTTC. The chain employs TRBV30 and TRBJ2-7; the match to TRBD2 covers 7 bases. V lost 5 bases to trimming and J lost 6 bases; unmatched junction nucleotides: 7. The CDR3 consists of 12 residues. Germline CDR1 and CDR2: GTSNPN and SVGIG (reference sequence).

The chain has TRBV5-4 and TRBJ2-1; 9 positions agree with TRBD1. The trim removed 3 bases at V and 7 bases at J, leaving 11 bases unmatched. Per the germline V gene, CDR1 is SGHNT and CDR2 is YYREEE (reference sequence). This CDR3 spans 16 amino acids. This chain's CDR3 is CASSSLTRTGENEQFF. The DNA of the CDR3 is TGTGCCAGCAGCTCTCTAACCCGGACAGGGGAAAATGAGCAGTTCTTC. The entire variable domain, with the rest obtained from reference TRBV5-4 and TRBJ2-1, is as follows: ETGVTQSPTHLIKTRGQQVTLRCSSQSGHNTVSWYQQALGQGPQFIFQYYREEENGRGNFPPRFSGLQFPNYSSELNVNALELDDSALYLCASSSLTRTGENEQFFGPGTRLTVL.

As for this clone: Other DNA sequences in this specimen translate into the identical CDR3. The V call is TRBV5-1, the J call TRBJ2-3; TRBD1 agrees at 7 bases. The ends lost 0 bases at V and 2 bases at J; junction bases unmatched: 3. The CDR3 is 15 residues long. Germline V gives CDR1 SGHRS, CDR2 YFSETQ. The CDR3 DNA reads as TGCGCCAGCAGCTTGGGACAGGGTTACACAGATACGCAGTATTTT. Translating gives CASSLGQGYTDTQYF. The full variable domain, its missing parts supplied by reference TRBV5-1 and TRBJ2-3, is KAGVTQTPRYLIKTRGQQVTLSCSPISGHRSVSWYQQTPGQGLQFLFEYFSETQRNKGNFPGRFSGRQFSNSRSEMNVSTLELGDSALYLCASSLGQGYTDTQYFGPGTRLTVL.

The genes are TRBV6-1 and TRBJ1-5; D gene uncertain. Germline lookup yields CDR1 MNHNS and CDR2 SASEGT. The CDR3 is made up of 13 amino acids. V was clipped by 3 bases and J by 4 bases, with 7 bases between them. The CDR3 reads CASSDWENQPQHF. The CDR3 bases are TGTGCCAGCAGTGATTGGGAGAATCAGCCCCAGCATTTT.

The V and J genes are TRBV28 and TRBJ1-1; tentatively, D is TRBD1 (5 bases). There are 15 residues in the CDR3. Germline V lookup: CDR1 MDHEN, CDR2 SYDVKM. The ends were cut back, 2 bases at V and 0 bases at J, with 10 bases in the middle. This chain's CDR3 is CASSLGDRLNTEAFF. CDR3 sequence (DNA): TGTGCCAGCAGTTTAGGGGACCGCTTGAACACTGAAGCTTTCTTT.

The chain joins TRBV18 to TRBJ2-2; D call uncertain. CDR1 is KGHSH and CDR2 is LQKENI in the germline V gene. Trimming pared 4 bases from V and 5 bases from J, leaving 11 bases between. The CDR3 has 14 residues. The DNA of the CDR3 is TGTGCCAGCTCACTTCGAACGGAAACCGGGGAGCTGTTTTTT. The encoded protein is CASSLRTETGELFF.